One sample yielded the 6 T cell receptor beta chains listed below, sequenced in a study of blood T cell repertoires in COVID-19. Only in-frame clones appear in the TCRdb table, and some are missing; sequencing was by immunoSEQ multiplex PCR. This sample yields about 250,000 clones, of which around 84% are seen a single time; 1.5% to 1.7% belongs to the top ten. The source material was peripheral blood. Receptors were obtained from a middle-aged woman who had recovered from COVID-19.

The V and J genes are TRBV5-1 and TRBJ2-7; 9 bases line up with TRBD1. The CDR3 runs to 14 residues. V shed 5 bases, J shed 3 bases, and the junction held 6 bases outside the gene matches. In germline, CDR1 is SGHRS, CDR2 YFSETQ. In nucleotides, the CDR3 is TGCGCCAGCAGTACCGGGACAGGGAACTACGAGCAGTACTTC. The encoded protein is CASSTGTGNYEQYF.

J is TRBJ2-2 and V is TRBV24-1; possibly TRBD1 for D (6 bases). Trimming took off 3 bases at V and 7 bases at J, with 14 bases between the two ends. From germline, CDR1 is KGHDR and CDR2 SFDVKD. The CDR3 extends over 15 amino acids. CDR3 residues: CATSDAQGFNGELFF. DNA for the CDR3: TGTGCCACCAGTGATGCCCAGGGGTTCAACGGGGAGCTGTTTTTT.

This clone was seen a handful of times. V is TRBV6-4 and J is TRBJ2-3; 8 nucleotides line up with TRBD2. Per the germline V gene, CDR1 is MRHNA and CDR2 is SNTAGT. Trimming cost V 3 bases and J 1 base; bases outside gene matches: 0. The CDR3 sequence is 14 residues long. CDR3: CASSEAGGTDTQYF. Here the CDR3 DNA reads TGTGCCAGCAGTGAAGCGGGGGGCACAGATACGCAGTATTTT.

The rearrangement joins TRBV30 to TRBJ2-6, with 7 bases aligning to TRBD1. The CDR3 runs to 18 residues. Trimming took 3 bases from V and 0 from J; bases not matched to a gene: 11. CDR1 is GTSNPN and CDR2 is SVGIG in the germline V gene (reference sequence). DNA of the CDR3: TGTGCCTGGAGGGTTATCCGGGACAGCGTCTCTGGGGCCAACGTCCTGACTTTC. Translating gives CAWRVIRDSVSGANVLTF. Together with reference TRBV30 and TRBJ2-6, the CDR3 gives the full variable domain: SQTIHQWPATLVQPVGSPLSLECTVEGTSNPNLYWYRQAAGRGLQLLFYSVGIGQISSEVPQNLSASRPQDRQFILSSKKLLLSDSGFYLCAWRVIRDSVSGANVLTFGAGSRLTVL.

This sequence joins TRBV28 and TRBJ1-5; 8 bases match TRBD1. V shed 1 base, J shed 4 bases, and the junction held 12 bases outside the gene matches. The CDR3 length is 18 residues. Germline CDR1 reads MDHEN; CDR2 reads SYDVKM. The CDR3 reads CASSLSLRGTGPNQPQHF. The CDR3 nucleotides are TGTGCCAGCAGTTTATCACTTCGCGGGACAGGACCGAATCAGCCCCAGCATTTT.

V usage is TRBV5-4 and J usage is TRBJ1-2; D perhaps matches TRBD1 (6 bases). V was cut by 4 bases and J by 4 bases, with 11 bases left in between. Germline lookup yields CDR1 SGHNT and CDR2 YYREEE (reference sequence). The CDR3 sequence is 13 residues long. CDR3 nucleotides: TGTGCCAGCAGCGTAGGGGGAACCTATGGCTACACCTTC. As protein: CASSVGGTYGYTF.